What follows is one T cell receptor beta chain and its context. As yet, its antigen is unknown. Germline V CDR1 and CDR2: MNHNS, SASEGT. This CDR3 spans 14 amino acids. TCRdb reprocessed the 5' RACE reads and keeps a single row for each CDR3 protein, giving no DNA. The sample holds 350,000 to 450,000 distinct CDR3 sequences. This specimen belongs to a study of T cells expressing NK-cell markers. General study points: Dominant NKG2C+ clonotypes in 6 or 7 donors made up roughly 1.0-7.5% of CD8+ T cells. Unclear, still, was the HCMV specificity of the expanded NKG2C+ T cell clones. A handful of donors likewise had their CD3+CD56-NKG2C+ fraction led by these clonotypes.

This receptor was obtained from a man aged 18-69 years in good health. Material for sequencing was blood T cells: a sorted CD56 or NKG2C T cell subset, CD4+ or CD8+ T cells, or bulk PBMC T cells (not recorded which). V gene TRBV6-1 combines with J gene TRBJ1-1. CDR3 amino acids: CASSTQLGIGEAFF.